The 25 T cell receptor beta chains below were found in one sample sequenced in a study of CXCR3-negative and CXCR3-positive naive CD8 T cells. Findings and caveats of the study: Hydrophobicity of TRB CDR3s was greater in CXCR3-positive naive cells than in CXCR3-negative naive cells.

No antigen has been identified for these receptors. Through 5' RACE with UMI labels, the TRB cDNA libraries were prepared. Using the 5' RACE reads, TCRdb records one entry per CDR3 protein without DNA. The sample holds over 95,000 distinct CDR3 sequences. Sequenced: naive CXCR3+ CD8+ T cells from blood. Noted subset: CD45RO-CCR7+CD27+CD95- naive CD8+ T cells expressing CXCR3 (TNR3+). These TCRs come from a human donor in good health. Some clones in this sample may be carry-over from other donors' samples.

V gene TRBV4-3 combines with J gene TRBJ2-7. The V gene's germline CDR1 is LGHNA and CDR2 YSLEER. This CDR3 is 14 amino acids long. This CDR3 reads CASSQDFTDYEQYF.

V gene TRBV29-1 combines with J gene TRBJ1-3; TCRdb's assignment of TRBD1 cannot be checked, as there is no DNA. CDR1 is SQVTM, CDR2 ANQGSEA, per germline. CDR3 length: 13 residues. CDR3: CSAQEDIGNTIYF.

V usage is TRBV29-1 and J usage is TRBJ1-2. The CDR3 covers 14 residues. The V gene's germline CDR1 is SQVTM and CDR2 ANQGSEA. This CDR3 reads CSVETLGDWGGYTF.

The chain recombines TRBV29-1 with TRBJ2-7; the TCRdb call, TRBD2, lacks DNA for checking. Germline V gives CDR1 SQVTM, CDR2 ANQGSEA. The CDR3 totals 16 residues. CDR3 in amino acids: CSVVLLAETSSYEQYF.

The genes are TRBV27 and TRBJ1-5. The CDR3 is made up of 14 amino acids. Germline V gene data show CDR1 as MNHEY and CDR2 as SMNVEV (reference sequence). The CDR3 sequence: CASSPYTGNQPQHF.

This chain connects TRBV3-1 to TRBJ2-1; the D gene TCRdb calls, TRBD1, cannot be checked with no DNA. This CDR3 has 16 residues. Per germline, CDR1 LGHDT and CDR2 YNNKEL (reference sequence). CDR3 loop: CASSHHRVSSLKEQFF.

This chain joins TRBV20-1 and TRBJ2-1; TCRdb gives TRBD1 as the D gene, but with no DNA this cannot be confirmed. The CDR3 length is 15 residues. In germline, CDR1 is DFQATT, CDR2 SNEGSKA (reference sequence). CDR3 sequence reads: CSAMKDSRTYNEQFF.

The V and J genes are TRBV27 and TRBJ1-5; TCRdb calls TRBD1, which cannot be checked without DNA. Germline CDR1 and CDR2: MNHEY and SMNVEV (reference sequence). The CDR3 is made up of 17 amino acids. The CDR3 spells CASSLLGGQGFNQPQHF.

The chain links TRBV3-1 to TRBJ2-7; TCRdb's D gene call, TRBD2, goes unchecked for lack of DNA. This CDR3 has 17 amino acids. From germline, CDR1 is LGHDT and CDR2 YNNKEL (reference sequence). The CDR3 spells CASSQDQAGPFRDEQYF.

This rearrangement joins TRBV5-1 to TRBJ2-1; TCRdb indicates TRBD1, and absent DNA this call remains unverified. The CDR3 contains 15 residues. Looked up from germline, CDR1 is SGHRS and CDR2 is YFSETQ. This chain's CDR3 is CASSLLGDGGNEQFF.

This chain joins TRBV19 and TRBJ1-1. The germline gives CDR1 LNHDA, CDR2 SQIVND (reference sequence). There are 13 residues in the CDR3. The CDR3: CASSIGVGSEAFF.

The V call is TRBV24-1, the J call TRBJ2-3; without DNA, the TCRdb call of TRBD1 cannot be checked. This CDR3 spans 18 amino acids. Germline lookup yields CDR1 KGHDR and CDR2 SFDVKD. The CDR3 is CATSEVLPGSYGLDTQYF.

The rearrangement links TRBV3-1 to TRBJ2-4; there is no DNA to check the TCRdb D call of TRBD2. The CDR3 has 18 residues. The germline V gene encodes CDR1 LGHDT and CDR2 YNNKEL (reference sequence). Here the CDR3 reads CASSQEGASGGALNIQYF.

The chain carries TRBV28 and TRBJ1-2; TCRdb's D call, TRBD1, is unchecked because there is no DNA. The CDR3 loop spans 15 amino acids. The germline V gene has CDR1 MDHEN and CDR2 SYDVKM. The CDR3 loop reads CASSHKGTGLYGYTF.

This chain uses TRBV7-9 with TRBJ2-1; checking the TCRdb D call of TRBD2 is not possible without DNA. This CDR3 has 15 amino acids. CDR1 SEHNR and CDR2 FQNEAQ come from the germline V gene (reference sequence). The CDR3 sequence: CASSFGTSGYNEQFF.

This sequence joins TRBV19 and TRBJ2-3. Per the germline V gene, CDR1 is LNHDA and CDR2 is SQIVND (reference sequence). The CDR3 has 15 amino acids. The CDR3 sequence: CASSTSSKIMDTQYF.

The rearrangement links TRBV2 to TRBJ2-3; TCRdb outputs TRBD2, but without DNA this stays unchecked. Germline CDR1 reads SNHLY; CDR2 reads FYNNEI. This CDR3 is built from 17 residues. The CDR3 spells CASSLFPGLAGGDTQYF. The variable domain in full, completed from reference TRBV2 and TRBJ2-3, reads EPEVTQTPSHQVTQMGQEVILRCVPISNHLYFYWYRQILGQKVEFLVSFYNNEISEKSEIFDDQFSVERPDGSNFTLKIRSTKLEDSAMYFCASSLFPGLAGGDTQYFGPGTRLTVL.

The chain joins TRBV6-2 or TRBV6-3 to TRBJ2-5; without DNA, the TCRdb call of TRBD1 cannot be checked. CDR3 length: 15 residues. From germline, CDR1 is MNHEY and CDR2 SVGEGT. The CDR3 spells CASSYLPGLQETQYF.

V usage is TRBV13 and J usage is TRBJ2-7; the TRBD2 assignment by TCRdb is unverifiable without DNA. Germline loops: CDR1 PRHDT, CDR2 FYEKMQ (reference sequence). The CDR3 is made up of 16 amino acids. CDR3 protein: CASSLASTSGGLEQYF. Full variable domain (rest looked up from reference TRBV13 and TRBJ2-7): AAGVIQSPRHLIKEKRETATLKCYPIPRHDTVYWYQQGPGQDPQFLISFYEKMQSDKGSIPDRFSAQQFSDYHSELNMSSLELGDSALYFCASSLASTSGGLEQYFGPGTRLTVT.

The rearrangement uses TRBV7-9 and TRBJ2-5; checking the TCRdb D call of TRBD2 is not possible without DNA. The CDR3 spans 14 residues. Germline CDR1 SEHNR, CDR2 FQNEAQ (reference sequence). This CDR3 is CASSSPAGQETQYF.

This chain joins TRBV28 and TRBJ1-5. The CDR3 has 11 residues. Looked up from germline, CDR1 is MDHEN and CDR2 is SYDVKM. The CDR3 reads CASSPNQPQHF.

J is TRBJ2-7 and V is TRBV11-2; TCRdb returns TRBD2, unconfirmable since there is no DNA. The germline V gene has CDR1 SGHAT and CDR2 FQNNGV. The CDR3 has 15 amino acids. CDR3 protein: CASSPALSVAYEQYF. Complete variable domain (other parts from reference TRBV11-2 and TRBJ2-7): EAGVAQSPRYKIIEKRQSVAFWCNPISGHATLYWYQQILGQGPKLLIQFQNNGVVDDSQLPKDRFSAERLKGVDSTLKIQPAKLEDSAVYLCASSPALSVAYEQYFGPGTRLTVT.

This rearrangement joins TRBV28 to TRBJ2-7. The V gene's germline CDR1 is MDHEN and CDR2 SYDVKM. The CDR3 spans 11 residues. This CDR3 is CASRWGYEQYF.

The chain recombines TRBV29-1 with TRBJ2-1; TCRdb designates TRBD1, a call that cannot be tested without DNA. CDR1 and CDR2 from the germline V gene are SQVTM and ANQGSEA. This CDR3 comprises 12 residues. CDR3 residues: CSVEGTVNEQFF.

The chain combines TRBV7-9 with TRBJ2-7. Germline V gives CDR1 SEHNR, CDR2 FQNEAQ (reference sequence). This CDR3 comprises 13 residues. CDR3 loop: CASSLGASGEQYF. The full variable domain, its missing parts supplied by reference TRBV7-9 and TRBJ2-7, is DTGVSQNPRHKITKRGQNVTFRCDPISEHNRLYWYRQTLGQGPEFLTYFQNEAQLEKSRLLSDRFSAERPKGSFSTLEIQRTEQGDSAMYLCASSLGASGEQYFGPGTRLTVT.